This TCR beta chain was documented in a study of shared T cell receptors in the human thymus. Profiling relied on immunoSEQ multiplex PCR, and the TCRdb table lists in-frame clones only, not all of them. The table records roughly 660,000 clones, 88% of them present only once. These data also formed part of another study, on human thymus T cells. That source notes: Across thymic and blood repertoires, the usage of V and J genes appeared to be biased.

Sequenced sample: thymocytes. This receptor was taken from a boy less than two years old with a congenital heart defect.

CDR3 DNA: TGTGCCAGCAGCCAAGTGGCCAGGGGGCGGTTAGAGACCCAGTACTTC. It yields the protein CASSQVARGRLETQYF. The chain joins TRBV14 to TRBJ2-5; 8 bases fit TRBD1. Germline V CDR1 and CDR2: SGHDN, FVKESK. V was pared by 1 base and J by 4 bases, with 8 bases of the junction left unmatched. The CDR3 spans 16 residues.